This TCR beta chain came from a study of T cell repertoires in ileal Crohn's disease. General study results and limits: Compared with CD4 T cells, sorted CD8 cells carried more expanded clones.

The CDR3 contains 16 residues. CDR1 and CDR2 from the germline V gene are KGHSH and LQKENI. V was clipped by 3 bases and J by 4 bases; unmatched bases: 10. Sequencing used immunoSEQ multiplex PCR; TCRdb keeps in-frame clones, though not all of them. The sample has 14,000 or so clones; approximately 63% are singletons. On this clone itself: Its antigen is as yet unknown.

This TCR was sampled from an adult with Crohn's disease. The specimen was ileal tissue. The chain links TRBV18 to TRBJ1-2, with 8 bases aligning to TRBD1. CDR3 sequence reads: CASSPGGQGWAYGYTF. DNA for the CDR3: TGTGCCAGCTCACCCGGAGGACAGGGCTGGGCCTATGGCTACACCTTC.